The entry below gives a single T cell receptor (beta chain) sequence along with its context. Its antigen is not identified. The CDR3 consists of 18 residues. The PCR was carried out with 60 Vbeta primers and 13 Jbeta primers. Assay used: immunoSEQ multiplex PCR; TCRdb lists only in-frame clones, some missing. Here the sample spans around 100,000 clones, roughly 73% being singletons. The sample originates from a study of cytomegalovirus exposure and HLA in healthy donors. Study conclusions and caveats: In a later analysis, common viral pathogens appeared linked to several of the most significant clusters. Reportedly, HLA-A and HLA-B alleles of most subjects were accurately predicted from TCR beta. Confirmation in vitro established that a few CMV-associated chains were specific for CMV antigens.

The TCR comes from a middle-aged man in good health and CMV-seronegative. The V and J genes are TRBV21-1 and TRBJ2-1; the table's D gene call, TRBD2, was not cross checked with the DNA. TRBV21-1 is designated a pseudogene. The specimen sequenced was PBMCs. The CDR3 bases are TGTGCCAGCAGCAATCAAGCGCTCCGTCGCGGGGGGAAGAATGAGCAGTTCTTC. This encodes CASSNQALRRGGKNEQFF.